Listed below are T cell receptor beta chains from one sample, sequenced in a study of shared clonotypes between healthy human individuals. Repertoires were generated with immunoSEQ multiplex PCR, while TCRdb's copy carries only in-frame clones and drops some. The sample yields a few million clones, more than 85% seen once. Sequenced sample: naive CD4+ T cells from PBMCs. The receptors derive from a man between 18 and 35 years old in good health. Some clones in this sample may be carry-over from other donors' samples. CDR3s include the opening cysteine and the closing phenylalanine or tryptophan. Fields, in order: J gene, D gene, V gene, clone size, CDR3 DNA, CDR3 protein. D genes are given only for firm matches. Clone size is given for some rows only: seen once, a few or many times, or a class if the clone is expanded.

TRBJ2-7	.	TRBV5-1	.	TGCGCCAGCAGCCCCCCTTCCAGGGGTGAGCAGTACTTC	CASSPPSRGEQYF
TRBJ2-1	.	TRBV2	.	TGTGCCAGCACTCGGGTGAATGAGCAGTTCTTC	CASTRVNEQFF
TRBJ2-7	TRBD2	TRBV5-4	.	TGTGCCAGCAGTTACGGGGCGGGAGGGCCCTACGAGCAGTACTTC	CASSYGAGGPYEQYF
TRBJ2-3	.	TRBV30	once	TGTGCCTGGAAGGCAGGGTCAGATACGCAGTATTTT	CAWKAGSDTQYF
TRBJ2-2	.	TRBV30	.	TGTGCCTGGAGCAAAGGGCTCTTCCTAAACACCGGGGAGCTGTTTTTT	CAWSKGLFLNTGELFF
TRBJ1-2	.	TRBV10-3	.	TGTGCCATCAGTGAGTCGGACAGAGTCTATGGCTACACCTTC	CAISESDRVYGYTF
TRBJ2-3	.	TRBV19	.	TGTGCCAGTACCGTGGACACCCGTAGCACAGATACGCAGTATTTT	CASTVDTRSTDTQYF
TRBJ2-7	.	TRBV5-6	.	TGTGCCAGCAGCTTGTTGGGGAAGGGTTTCGAGCAGTACTTC	CASSLLGKGFEQYF
TRBJ2-5	.	TRBV5-1	.	TGCGCCAGCAGCTTTACCGGACCCCAAGAGACCCAGTACTTC	CASSFTGPQETQYF
TRBJ2-7	.	TRBV5-3	.	TGTGCCAGAAGCTCTACCTATGCCAGCTACGAGCAGTACTTC	CARSSTYASYEQYF
TRBJ1-5	.	TRBV7-2	.	TGTGCCAGCAGCTTAACCCCTAGCAATCAGCCCCAGCATTTT	CASSLTPSNQPQHF
TRBJ1-2	TRBD1	TRBV10-3	.	TGTGCCATCAGTCAGGGGGCTGAAGTAGGGCATGGCTACACCTTC	CAISQGAEVGHGYTF
TRBJ2-1	.	TRBV7-9	.	TGTGCCAGCAGCTTAACCGGGTTTTGGTTCTTC	CASSLTGFWFF
TRBJ2-7	.	TRBV19	.	TGTGCCAGTAGTATCGGGCTAGATCGGCGGGAGCAGTACTTC	CASSIGLDRREQYF
TRBJ2-5	.	TRBV6-1	.	TGTGCCAGCAGTGAAGGGGTTCGAACGACCCAGTACTTC	CASSEGVRTTQYF
TRBJ2-3	.	TRBV5-1	.	TGCGCCAGCAGCCGCGCTGAGACAGATACGCAGTATTTT	CASSRAETDTQYF
TRBJ1-3	.	TRBV7-6	.	TGTGCCAGCAGCTTAGCGCTAGGTCAGCCGCCTGGAAACACCATATATTTT	CASSLALGQPPGNTIYF
TRBJ2-2	TRBD1	TRBV6-4	once	TGTGCCAGCAGCCTCCGGACAGGGGCCGGGGAGCTGTTTTTT	CASSLRTGAGELFF
TRBJ2-7	.	TRBV6-1	.	TGTGCCAGCAGATTGGGACTCTCCTACGAGCAGTACTTC	CASRLGLSYEQYF
TRBJ1-2	.	TRBV2	.	TGTGCCAGCAGCCCGACCTATGGCTACACCTTC	CASSPTYGYTF
TRBJ1-4	.	TRBV6-5	.	TGTGCCAGCAGTTACGGGCATAGTGGAAAACTGTTTTTT	CASSYGHSGKLFF
TRBJ2-3	.	TRBV25-1	.	TGTGCCAGCAGTGAATGGGGAAGCACAGATACGCAGTATTTT	CASSEWGSTDTQYF
TRBJ2-5	.	TRBV2	.	TGTGCCAGCAGTGAAAATAGAGATCAAGAGACCCAGTACTTC	CASSENRDQETQYF
TRBJ2-7	TRBD2	TRBV6-5	.	TGTGCCAGCATGTTTGCGGGAGCCAACTCCTACGAGCAGTACTTC	CASMFAGANSYEQYF
TRBJ2-7	.	TRBV29-1	once	TGCAGCGTTGAAGGGGGTTCAGAGGTGCGCTACGCGCAGTACTTC	CSVEGGSEVRYAQYF
TRBJ2-6	.	TRBV4-1	.	TGCGCCAGCAGCCAAGTACAGGGAACTGGGGCCAACGTCCTGACTTTC	CASSQVQGTGANVLTF
TRBJ1-4	.	TRBV18	.	TGTGCCAGCTCACGTCCAAATGAAAAACTGTTTTTT	CASSRPNEKLFF
TRBJ1-4	.	TRBV28	.	TGTGCCAGCAGTTTGTCCCGGGGTCTTGCAACTAATGAAAAACTGTTTTTT	CASSLSRGLATNEKLFF
TRBJ1-5	.	TRBV5-1	.	TGCGCCAGCAGCTCGGACGGGAATCAGCCCCAGCATTTT	CASSSDGNQPQHF
TRBJ1-2	.	TRBV21-1	.	TGTGCCAGCAGCCGACCGGGACAGGGAAAGAACTATGGCTACACCTTC	CASSRPGQGKNYGYTF
TRBJ1-2	.	TRBV28	.	TGTGCCAGCAGTGGGACGGATAACTATGGCTACACCTTC	CASSGTDNYGYTF
TRBJ1-1	.	TRBV28	.	TGTGCCAGCAGTTCGGGAGAGAGAATGAACACTGAAGCTTTCTTT	CASSSGERMNTEAFF
TRBJ2-3	.	TRBV9	.	TGTGCCAGCAGCGTAGGGTCCTGGGGGGTTGGCACAGATACGCAGTATTTT	CASSVGSWGVGTDTQYF
TRBJ2-3	TRBD2	TRBV4-1	.	TGCGCCAGCAGCCGCTATCGCCCGGGAGGCGCCACAGATACGCAGTATTTT	CASSRYRPGGATDTQYF
TRBJ2-7	.	TRBV5-1	.	TGCGCCAGCAACTACGAAACGGGACGCGAGCAGTACTTC	CASNYETGREQYF
TRBJ1-3	.	TRBV6-1	.	TGTGCCAGCAGTGGGGTGCTTGGAGGGCAACCATCTGGAAACACCATATATTTT	CASSGVLGGQPSGNTIYF
TRBJ2-2	.	TRBV19	.	TGTGCCAGTACCGATCGTCCTGCGAACACCGGGGAGCTGTTTTTT	CASTDRPANTGELFF
TRBJ1-2	.	TRBV5-1	few	TGCGCCAGCAGCTTGGACATGACCTATGGCTACACCTTC	CASSLDMTYGYTF
TRBJ2-3	TRBD1	TRBV7-9	.	TGTGCCAGCAGCTTAGCCGCTGGGGGACAGGGGTCGGCAGATACGCAGTATTTT	CASSLAAGGQGSADTQYF
TRBJ1-2	.	TRBV27	few	TGTGCCAGCAGTTTATTGCCAGCTAACTATGGCTACACCTTC	CASSLLPANYGYTF
TRBJ1-1	TRBD1	TRBV5-6	.	TGTGCCAGCAGCCCACGGACAGGAGGAAACACTGAAGCTTTCTTT	CASSPRTGGNTEAFF
TRBJ1-1	.	TRBV18	once	TGTGCCAGCTCACCCAGAACAGTGAGTTCGAACACTGAAGCTTTCTTT	CASSPRTVSSNTEAFF
TRBJ2-5	.	TRBV15	once	TGTGCCACCAGCAGAGGTGGGGACCAAGAGACCCAGTACTTC	CATSRGGDQETQYF
TRBJ2-1	.	TRBV7-2	once	TGTGCCAGCAGCCGTTTTGGGGGGAGAAACTACAATGAGCAGTTCTTC	CASSRFGGRNYNEQFF
TRBJ1-1	TRBD1	TRBV29-1	once	TGCAGCGTTCTCCCCGACAGGGCGAACACTGAAGCTTTCTTT	CSVLPDRANTEAFF
TRBJ1-1	.	TRBV30	few	TGTGCCCTTCGACTGGGGCTGAACACTGAAGCTTTCTTT	CALRLGLNTEAFF
TRBJ2-7	.	TRBV25-1	once	TGTGCCAGCAGTGTGGGGGCCCGTACCTACGAGCAGTACTTC	CASSVGARTYEQYF
TRBJ2-7	.	TRBV27	.	TGTGCCAGCAGTTTATTTTCCGGTAGCGTTAAGTCACTCTACGAGCAGTACTTC	CASSLFSGSVKSLYEQYF
TRBJ2-3	.	TRBV5-1	.	TGCGCCAGCAGCTTGGCCGGCTGGGGTCGGTATTTT	CASSLAGWGRYF
TRBJ2-1	.	TRBV9	.	TGTGCCAGCACCGCGGACTACTACAATGAGCAGTTCTTC	CASTADYYNEQFF
TRBJ2-1	.	TRBV7-9	.	TGTGCCAGCAGCCTAGAGGGTCCGCGAGAGTTCTTC	CASSLEGPREFF
TRBJ2-1	.	TRBV5-4	.	TGTGCCAGCAGCTTCGACTACAATGAGCAGTTCTTC	CASSFDYNEQFF
TRBJ2-2	.	TRBV23-1	.	TGCGCCATTACCAAGGGGACCACCGGGGAGCTGTTTTTT	CAITKGTTGELFF
TRBJ2-1	TRBD2	TRBV5-1	.	TGCGCCAGCAGCTTGATCGGGGGGAGAGCCTACAATGAGCAGTTCTTC	CASSLIGGRAYNEQFF
TRBJ2-3	.	TRBV7-2	.	TGTGCCAGCAGCTTATACAGAAGCACAGATACGCAGTATTTT	CASSLYRSTDTQYF